This T cell receptor beta chain was captured by sequencing in a study of CD8 T cells in Susac syndrome. CD8+ and CD4+ T cells from blood underwent TCR beta sequencing, which was carried out in a high-throughput format. The germline V and J ends were trimmed by 2 bases and 1 base, with 5 bases remaining between them. The CDR3 totals 13 residues. Germline CDR1 reads SGHDT; CDR2 reads YYEEEE. RNA was extracted with the RNeasy kit, and a quantity of 0.5 to 1 ug was reverse transcribed using random hexamers. A multiplex approach, immunoSEQ multiplex PCR, amplified TCR beta CDR3 across 54 Vbeta and 13 Jbeta. TCRdb re-analysed the immunoSEQ multiplex PCR reads in MiXCR, keeping a single row per CDR3 protein. The sample shows tens of thousands of distinct CDR3 sequences, 93% of them seen only once.

This chain connects TRBV5-6 to TRBJ2-3; D not certain. The sequenced sample was CD4+ T cells from PBMCs. The sequence was obtained from a human donor with Susac syndrome. This CDR3 reads CASSLYGTDTQYF. The CDR3 region has the DNA TGTGCCAGCAGCTTATACGGCACAGATACGCAGTATTTT.